These 15 T cell receptor beta chains originate from one sample sequenced in a study of T cell responses to AZD1222 COVID-19 vaccine. Only in-frame clones appear in the TCRdb table, and some are missing; sequencing was by immunoSEQ multiplex PCR. The sample has around 92,000 clones, 80% to 90% seen once; the top ten hold about a tenth. This specimen was peripheral blood, taken on day 0 of AZD1222 vaccination. These receptors came from an adult in good health.

This rearrangement joins TRBV30 to TRBJ1-1; D is uncertain. CDR1 is GTSNPN and CDR2 is SVGIG in the germline V gene (reference sequence). V lost 2 bases, J lost 0 bases, and 13 bases lay in between. The CDR3 has 15 residues. CDR3 sequence (DNA): TGTGCCTGGAGTCCCGGTCTCGGGCTGAACACTGAAGCTTTCTTT. Translated, it gives CAWSPGLGLNTEAFF.

The chain couples TRBV7-9 to TRBJ1-1, with D maybe TRBD1 (5 bases). V was cut by 3 bases and J by 4 bases, with 9 bases left in between. Per germline, CDR1 SEHNR and CDR2 FQNEAQ (reference sequence). The CDR3 runs 13 residues. CDR3 bases: TGTGCCAGCAGCTTGATGGGGGGCACTGAAGCTTTCTTT. This translates into CASSLMGGTEAFF. Based on the CDR3 plus reference TRBV7-9 and TRBJ1-1, the full variable domain is DTGVSQNPRHKITKRGQNVTFRCDPISEHNRLYWYRQTLGQGPEFLTYFQNEAQLEKSRLLSDRFSAERPKGSFSTLEIQRTEQGDSAMYLCASSLMGGTEAFFGQGTRLTVV.

The chain combines TRBV3-1 (or the pseudogene TRBV3-2) with TRBJ2-2; D is uncertain. V lost 4 bases and J 1 base, leaving 7 bases between the germline ends. The V gene's germline CDR1 is LGHDT and CDR2 YNNKEL (reference sequence). The CDR3 covers 14 residues. The CDR3 sequence: CASSPDLNTGELFF. The CDR3 DNA reads TGTGCCAGCAGCCCTGACCTGAACACCGGGGAGCTGTTTTTT.

This clone was detected a few times. V gene TRBV7-2 combines with J gene TRBJ2-2; no clear D. From germline, CDR1 is SGHTA and CDR2 FQGNSA. This CDR3 region has 15 residues. V lost 3 bases and J lost 1, with 9 bases in between. The CDR3 reads CASSLYDGNTGELFF. The CDR3 DNA reads TGTGCCAGCAGCTTGTATGACGGGAACACCGGGGAGCTGTTTTTT.

Only one count was recorded for this clone. The chain recombines TRBV4-1 with TRBJ1-3; TRBD1 is a possible D gene (6 bases). This CDR3 has 16 residues. Trimming removed 0 bases from V and 2 bases from J, with 11 bases in between. Per germline, CDR1 MGHRA and CDR2 YSYEKL. CDR3 sequence reads: CASSQDNREAGNTIYF. CDR3 DNA: TGCGCCAGCAGCCAAGACAACAGGGAAGCTGGAAACACCATATATTTT.

The V gene is TRBV21-1, the J gene TRBJ1-3. TRBV21-1 is marked as a pseudogene. The CDR3 length is 15 residues. CDR3 sequence reads: CDTPWQANTGNTIYF. The CDR3 nucleotides are TGTGACACCCCCTGGCAAGCGAATACTGGAAACACCATATATTTT.

The chain joins TRBV5-5 to TRBJ1-1; D possibly corresponds to TRBD1 (5 bases). Germline V gives CDR1 SGHKS, CDR2 YYEKEE (reference sequence). Between the trimmed V and J ends, which lost 1 base and 4 bases, there was a span of 8 bases. This CDR3 is 13 amino acids long. CDR3 sequence reads: CASSLLQGTEAFF. As DNA, the CDR3 is TGTGCCAGCAGCTTGCTCCAGGGCACTGAAGCTTTCTTT. Looking up the rest from reference TRBV5-5 and TRBJ1-1 gives the full variable domain: DAGVTQSPTHLIKTRGQQVTLRCSPISGHKSVSWYQQVLGQGPQFIFQYYEKEERGRGNFPDRFSARQFPNYSSELNVNALLLGDSALYLCASSLLQGTEAFFGQGTRLTVV.

As concerns this clone: The junction does not match germline at one end; this may be a read error. V is TRBV6-5 and J is TRBJ2-5, with D possibly being TRBD2 (5 bases). The germline gives CDR1 MNHEY, CDR2 SVGAGI. There are 14 residues in the CDR3. The CDR3 DNA reads as TGTGCCAGCACCTCAACTAGAATCCAAGTGACCCAGTACTTC. This encodes CASTSTRIQVTQYF.

This rearrangement joins TRBV5-4 to TRBJ2-5; D may be TRBD1 (6 bases). Trimming shortened V by 3 bases and J by 1 base, and 13 bases separated the two germline ends. The germline V gene encodes CDR1 SGHNT and CDR2 YYREEE (reference sequence). This CDR3 spans 15 amino acids. CDR3 DNA: TGTGCCAGCAGCTCGCAGGGGCTAGCCCAAGAGACCCAGTACTTC. As protein: CASSSQGLAQETQYF. The full variable domain, its missing parts supplied by reference TRBV5-4 and TRBJ2-5, is ETGVTQSPTHLIKTRGQQVTLRCSSQSGHNTVSWYQQALGQGPQFIFQYYREEENGRGNFPPRFSGLQFPNYSSELNVNALELDDSALYLCASSSQGLAQETQYFGPGTRLLVL.

The J gene is TRBJ2-1, the V gene TRBV5-8; 14 bases are shared with TRBD2. Germline CDR1 reads SGHTS; CDR2 reads YDEGEE. The CDR3 consists of 17 residues. V lost 3 bases to trimming and J lost 4 bases; unmatched junction nucleotides: 6. In DNA, the CDR3 is TGTGCCAGCAGCTCAGGGACTAGCGGGAGATATTACAATGAGCAGTTCTTC. Residues: CASSSGTSGRYYNEQFF. Variable domain in full (rest from reference TRBV5-8 and TRBJ2-1): EAGVTQSPTHLIKTRGQQATLRCSPISGHTSVYWYQQALGLGLQFLLWYDEGEERNRGNFPPRFSGRQFPNYSSELNVNALELEDSALYLCASSSGTSGRYYNEQFFGPGTRLTVL.

The chain uses TRBV7-6 and TRBJ2-2; TRBD2 aligns across 12 bases. The CDR3 runs to 17 residues. Germline CDR1 and CDR2: SGHVS and FNYEAQ. The ends lost 5 bases at V and 0 bases at J; junction bases unmatched: 4. The CDR3 loop reads CASSPTSGGSNTGELFF. The CDR3 region has the DNA TGTGCCAGCAGCCCCACTAGCGGGGGGTCGAACACCGGGGAGCTGTTTTTT.

The sample holds a few counts of this clone. CDR3 in amino acids: CASSPQRGSYNEQFF. Written as DNA, the CDR3 is TGTGCCAGCAGTCCCCAGCGGGGCTCCTACAATGAGCAGTTCTTC. The V call is TRBV6-5, the J call TRBJ2-1; 7 nucleotides align to TRBD2. Germline loops: CDR1 MNHEY, CDR2 SVGAGI. J gave up 0 bases and V 5 bases, and 4 bases lay outside the gene matches. CDR3 length equals 15 residues.

The rearrangement joins TRBV5-1 to TRBJ1-2; TRBD1 might be the D (6 bases). V lost 4 bases and J 4 bases, leaving 17 bases between the germline ends. The CDR3 is made up of 15 amino acids. Germline values: CDR1 SGHRS, CDR2 YFSETQ. CDR3 bases: TGCGCCAGCAGCCCAAGACAGGCCCTTGGCTATGGCTACACCTTC. Its translation is CASSPRQALGYGYTF.

The chain couples TRBV5-4 to TRBJ2-7, with 7 bases that match TRBD1. After removal of 4 bases from V and 5 bases from J, the junction contained 15 bases not matched to a gene. This CDR3 is 16 amino acids long. Germline V lookup: CDR1 SGHNT, CDR2 YYREEE (reference sequence). CDR3 nucleotide sequence: TGTGCCAGCAGCCTTCTGGGGACAGACCTGAGAAACGAGCAGTACTTC. It codes for CASSLLGTDLRNEQYF.

The chain couples TRBV3-1 (or the pseudogene TRBV3-2) to TRBJ1-1; D is possibly TRBD1 (5 bases). Looked up from germline, CDR1 is LGHDT and CDR2 is YNNKEL (reference sequence). V was shortened by 3 bases and J by 9 bases, with 14 bases between the two germline ends. The CDR3 is 13 residues long. The CDR3 coding sequence is TGTGCCAGCAGCCAGACAGATGGAGCAAAAGCTTTCTTT. Its protein product is CASSQTDGAKAFF.